The present T cell receptor beta chain was sequenced within a study of T-cell reconstitution after alpha-beta-depleted transplantation in children. Points from the study as a whole: Expanded clones from the graft, numbering several hundred, reportedly supplied alpha-beta T cells about two months after transplant. Fresh T-cell production supplied most of the T-cell counts and diversity seen one year after transplant. The study traced high day-60 TCRbeta diversity in some patients to surviving recipient T cells and thymic progenitors.

Unique molecular identifiers tagged the TCRbeta library. TCRdb reprocessed the PCR reads via MiXCR and lists one record per CDR3 protein. Of approximately 32,000 distinct CDR3 sequences listed, approximately 6.5% were seen once; the top ten hold 25% to 30%. Between the trimmed V and J ends, which lost 4 bases and 0 bases, there was a span of 9 bases. Germline CDR1 reads LGHDT; CDR2 reads YNNKEL (reference sequence). The CDR3 spans 14 residues. To note about this clonotype: Its antigen is as yet unknown.

The rearrangement joins TRBV3-1 to TRBJ1-2; D remains unclear. The starting material was peripheral blood, obtained 60 days after TCRalphabeta/CD19-depleted stem cell transplant. This sequence originates from a child less than two years old who had a stem cell transplant for acute myeloid leukemia, so the T cells may come from the graft donor. The CDR3 DNA reads as TGTGCCAGCAGCCCCCCCCAGGCTAACTATGGCTACACCTTC. This translates into CASSPPQANYGYTF.